Presented here are 5 T cell receptor beta chains from one specimen sequenced in a study of siplizumab effects on memory and regulatory T cells. The table came from immunoSEQ multiplex PCR; TCRdb's copy has only in-frame clones and leaves some out. This sample carries around 94,000 clones, 80% to 95% of them seen once, and the ten largest clones take 1% to 1.3%. What was sequenced was CD4+ T cells sorted from blood. These receptors were collected from a human donor in good health.

This clone was observed once. The V and J genes are TRBV30 and TRBJ1-4; possibly TRBD1 for D (6 bases). This CDR3 contains 15 residues. Per germline, CDR1 GTSNPN and CDR2 SVGIG (reference sequence). V lost 2 bases, J lost 8 bases, and 18 bases lay in between. The CDR3 reads CAWSKGSVGAEKLFF. The CDR3 nucleotides read TGTGCCTGGAGTAAGGGGTCGGTGGGGGCGGAAAAACTGTTTTTT.

The rearrangement joins TRBV5-1 to TRBJ1-2; D is perhaps TRBD1 (6 bases). The CDR3 spans 13 residues. Trimming removed 5 bases at V and 3 bases at J, with 11 bases between. Per germline, CDR1 SGHRS and CDR2 YFSETQ. The CDR3 DNA is TGCGCCAGCAGTGAGTCAGGGGACTATGGCTACACCTTC. Protein sequence: CASSESGDYGYTF. The full variable domain, completed using reference TRBV5-1 and TRBJ1-2, is KAGVTQTPRYLIKTRGQQVTLSCSPISGHRSVSWYQQTPGQGLQFLFEYFSETQRNKGNFPGRFSGRQFSNSRSEMNVSTLELGDSALYLCASSESGDYGYTFGSGTRLTVV.

The chain couples TRBV6-6 to TRBJ1-4, with 7 bases matching TRBD1. Germline trimming cut 2 bases from V and 13 bases from J; bases unmatched to any gene: 10. Germline V gene sequence: CDR1 MNHNY, CDR2 SVGAGI (reference sequence). The CDR3 is 14 residues long. The CDR3 spells CASSYAAGGLGLFF. CDR3 DNA: TGTGCCAGCAGTTACGCGGCAGGGGGTTTGGGACTGTTTTTT.

V and J are TRBV5-6 and TRBJ2-5; 10 positions match TRBD1. CDR1 and CDR2 from the germline V gene are SGHDT and YYEEEE. The CDR3 spans 18 residues. V trimming: 2 bases; J trimming: 1 base; junction bases outside the gene matches: 11. The CDR3 nucleotides are TGTGCCAGCAGCTTTATGCGCGGGACAGGGGCGTTCCAAGAGACCCAGTACTTC. Protein product: CASSFMRGTGAFQETQYF.

This clone was observed once. The chain recombines TRBV29-1 with TRBJ2-3, with 12 bases identical to TRBD2. Losses at the gene ends were 0 bases for V and 5 bases for J; bases not matched to a gene: 6. Germline CDR1 and CDR2: SQVTM and ANQGSEA. The CDR3 is 16 amino acids. This CDR3 is CSVEERLAGAVDTQYF. DNA of the CDR3: TGCAGCGTTGAAGAAAGACTAGCGGGAGCAGTAGATACGCAGTATTTT.